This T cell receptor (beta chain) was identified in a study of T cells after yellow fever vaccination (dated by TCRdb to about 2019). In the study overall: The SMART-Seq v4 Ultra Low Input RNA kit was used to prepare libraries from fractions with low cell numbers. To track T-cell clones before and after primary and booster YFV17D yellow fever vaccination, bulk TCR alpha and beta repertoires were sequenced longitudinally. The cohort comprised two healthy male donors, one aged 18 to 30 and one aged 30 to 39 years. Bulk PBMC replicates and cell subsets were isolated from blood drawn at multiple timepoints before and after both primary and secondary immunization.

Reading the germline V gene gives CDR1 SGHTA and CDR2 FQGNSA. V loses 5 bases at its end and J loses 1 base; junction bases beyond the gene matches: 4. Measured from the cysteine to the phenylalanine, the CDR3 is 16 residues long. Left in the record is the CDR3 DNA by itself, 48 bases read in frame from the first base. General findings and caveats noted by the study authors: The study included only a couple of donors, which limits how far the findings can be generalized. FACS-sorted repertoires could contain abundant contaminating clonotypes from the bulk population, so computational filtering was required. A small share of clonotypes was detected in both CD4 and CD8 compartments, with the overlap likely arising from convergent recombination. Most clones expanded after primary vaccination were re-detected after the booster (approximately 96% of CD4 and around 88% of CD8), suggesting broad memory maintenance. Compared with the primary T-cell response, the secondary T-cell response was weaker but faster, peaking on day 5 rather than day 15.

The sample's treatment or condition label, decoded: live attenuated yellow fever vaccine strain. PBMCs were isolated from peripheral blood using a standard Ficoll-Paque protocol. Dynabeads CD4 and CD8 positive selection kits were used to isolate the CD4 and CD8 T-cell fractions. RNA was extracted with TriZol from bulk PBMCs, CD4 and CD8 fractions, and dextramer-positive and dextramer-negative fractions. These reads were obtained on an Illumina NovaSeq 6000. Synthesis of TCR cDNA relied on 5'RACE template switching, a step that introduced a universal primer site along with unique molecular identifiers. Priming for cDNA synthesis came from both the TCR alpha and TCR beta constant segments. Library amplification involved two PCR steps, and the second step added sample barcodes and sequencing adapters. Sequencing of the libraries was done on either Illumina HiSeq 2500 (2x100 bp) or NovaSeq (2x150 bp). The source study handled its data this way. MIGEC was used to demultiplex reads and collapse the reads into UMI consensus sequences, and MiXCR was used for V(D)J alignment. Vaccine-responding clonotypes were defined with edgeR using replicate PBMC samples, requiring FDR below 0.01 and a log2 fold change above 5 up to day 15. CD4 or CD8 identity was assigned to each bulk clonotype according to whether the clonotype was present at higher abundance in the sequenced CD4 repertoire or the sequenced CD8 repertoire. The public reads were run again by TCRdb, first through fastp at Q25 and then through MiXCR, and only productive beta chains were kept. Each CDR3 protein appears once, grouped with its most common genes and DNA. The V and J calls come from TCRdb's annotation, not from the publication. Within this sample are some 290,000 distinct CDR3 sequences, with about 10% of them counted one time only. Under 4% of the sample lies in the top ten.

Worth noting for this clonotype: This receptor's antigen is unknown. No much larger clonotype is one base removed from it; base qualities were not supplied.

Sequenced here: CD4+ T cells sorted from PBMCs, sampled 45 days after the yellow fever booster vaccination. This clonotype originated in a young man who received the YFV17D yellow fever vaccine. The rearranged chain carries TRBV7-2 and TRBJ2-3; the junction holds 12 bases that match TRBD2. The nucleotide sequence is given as TGTGCCAGCAGCATCAGGACTAGCGGGGGCACAGATACGCAGTATTTT. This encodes CASSIRTSGGTDTQYF.